The sequence of this T cell receptor (beta chain) was determined in a study of a mutant IDH1 vaccine in newly diagnosed glioma. Stated time point: baseline, week 1 (first vaccination visit). Treatment of the sample: pre-vaccination baseline after standard-of-care therapy. General observations from the study: Roughly 92% of patients showed vaccine-induced immune responses across multiple MHC alleles.

Deletions cut 3 bases from V and 8 bases from J, with 18 bases between. CDR1 is SNHLY, CDR2 FYNNEI, per germline. The CDR3 length is 15 residues. The repertoire was sequenced with immunoSEQ multiplex PCR; TCRdb's copy has only in-frame clones and lacks some. The table has about 88,000 clones, over 75% seen once. Details on this clone: Its antigen is as yet unknown.

The starting material was PBMCs, obtained from a glioma patient treated with radiotherapy, temozolomide or both. The J gene is TRBJ2-3, the V gene TRBV2; D is possibly TRBD1 (6 bases). This clonotype was obtained from a man between 40 and 49 years old with glioma. Some clones in this sample may be carry-over from other donors' samples. The DNA for the CDR3 is TGTGCCAGCAGTGAGGAACAGGGCCCCACGGTTACGCAGTATTTT. It translates to CASSEEQGPTVTQYF.